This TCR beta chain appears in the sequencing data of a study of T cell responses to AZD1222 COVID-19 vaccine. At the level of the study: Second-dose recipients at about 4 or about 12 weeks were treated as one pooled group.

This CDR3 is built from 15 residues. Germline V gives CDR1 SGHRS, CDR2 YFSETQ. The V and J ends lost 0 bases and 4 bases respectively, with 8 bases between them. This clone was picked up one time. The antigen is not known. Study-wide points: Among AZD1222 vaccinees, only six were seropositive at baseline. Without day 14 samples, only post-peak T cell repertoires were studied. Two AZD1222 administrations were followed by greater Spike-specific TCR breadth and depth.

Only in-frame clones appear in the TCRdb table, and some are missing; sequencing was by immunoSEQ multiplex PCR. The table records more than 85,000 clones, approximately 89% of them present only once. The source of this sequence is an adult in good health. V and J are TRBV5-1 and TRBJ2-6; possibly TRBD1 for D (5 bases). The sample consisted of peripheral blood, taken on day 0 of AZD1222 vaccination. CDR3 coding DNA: TGCGCCAGCAGCTTGGCGACAGCAGGGGCCAACGTCCTGACTTTC. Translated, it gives CASSLATAGANVLTF.